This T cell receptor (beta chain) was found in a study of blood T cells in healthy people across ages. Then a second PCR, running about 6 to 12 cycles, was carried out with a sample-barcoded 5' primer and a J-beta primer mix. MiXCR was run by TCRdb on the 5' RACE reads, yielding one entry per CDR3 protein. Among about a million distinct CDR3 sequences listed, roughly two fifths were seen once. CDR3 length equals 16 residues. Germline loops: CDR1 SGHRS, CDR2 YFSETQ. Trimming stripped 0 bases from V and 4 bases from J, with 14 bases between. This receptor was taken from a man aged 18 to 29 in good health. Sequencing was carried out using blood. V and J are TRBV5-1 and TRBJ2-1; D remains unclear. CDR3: CASSLGGQAFYNEQFF. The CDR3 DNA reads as TGCGCCAGCAGCTTGGGTGGGCAGGCCTTTTACAATGAGCAGTTCTTC.